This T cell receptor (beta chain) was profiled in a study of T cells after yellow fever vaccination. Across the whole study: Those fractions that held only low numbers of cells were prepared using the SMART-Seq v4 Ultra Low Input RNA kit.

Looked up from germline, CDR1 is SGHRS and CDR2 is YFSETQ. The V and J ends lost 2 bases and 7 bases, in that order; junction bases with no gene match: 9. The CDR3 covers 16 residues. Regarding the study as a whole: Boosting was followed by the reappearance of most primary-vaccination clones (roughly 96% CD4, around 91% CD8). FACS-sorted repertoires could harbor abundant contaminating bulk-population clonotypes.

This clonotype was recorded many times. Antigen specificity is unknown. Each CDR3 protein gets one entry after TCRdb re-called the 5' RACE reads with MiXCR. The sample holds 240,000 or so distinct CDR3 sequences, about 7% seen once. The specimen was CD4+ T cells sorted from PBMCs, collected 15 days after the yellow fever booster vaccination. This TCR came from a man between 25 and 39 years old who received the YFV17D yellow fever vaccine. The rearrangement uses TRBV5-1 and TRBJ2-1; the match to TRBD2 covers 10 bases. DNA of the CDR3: TGCGCCAGCAGCTTAACGGTAGCGGGAGGAATAAATGAGCAGTTCTTC. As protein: CASSLTVAGGINEQFF. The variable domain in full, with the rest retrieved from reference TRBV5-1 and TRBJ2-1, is KAGVTQTPRYLIKTRGQQVTLSCSPISGHRSVSWYQQTPGQGLQFLFEYFSETQRNKGNFPGRFSGRQFSNSRSEMNVSTLELGDSALYLCASSLTVAGGINEQFFGPGTRLTVL.